This TCR beta chain was profiled in a study of shared clonotypes between healthy human individuals. The V gene's germline CDR1 is MNHEY and CDR2 SMNVEV (reference sequence). V shed 5 bases and J 3 bases; nucleotides not matched to a gene: 9. This CDR3 spans 17 amino acids. When replicate PCRs were run on sorted subsets, they used around 200 ng DNA, about 30,000 T cell genomes. Data came from immunoSEQ multiplex PCR; TCRdb stores just in-frame clones and leaves some out. The sample gives about 2.1 million clones, around 93% of which show up once; around 1.8% is in the top ten. As to this clone: The antigen is undetermined.

Study results and limitations: Lower generation probabilities were found for non-shared clonotypes than for those shared by all four donors. Depth of sequencing was expected to influence donor clonotype sharing.

Naivety among CD8 cells was defined by CD45RO negativity and positive CCR7 selection, thereby excluding terminally differentiated effector memory CD45RA+ cells. There were no recent acute infections or vaccinations among the donors, who were healthy HIV-negative adults. Sequenced: naive CD8+ T cells from PBMCs. The receptor comes from a young man in good health. Some clones in this sample may be carry-over from other donors' samples. The chain couples TRBV27 to TRBJ2-1; TRBD1 agrees at 11 bases. As DNA, the CDR3 is TGTGCCAGCAGTCCACTTACGGACAGGGGGCTCTACAATGAGCAGTTCTTC. Residues: CASSPLTDRGLYNEQFF.